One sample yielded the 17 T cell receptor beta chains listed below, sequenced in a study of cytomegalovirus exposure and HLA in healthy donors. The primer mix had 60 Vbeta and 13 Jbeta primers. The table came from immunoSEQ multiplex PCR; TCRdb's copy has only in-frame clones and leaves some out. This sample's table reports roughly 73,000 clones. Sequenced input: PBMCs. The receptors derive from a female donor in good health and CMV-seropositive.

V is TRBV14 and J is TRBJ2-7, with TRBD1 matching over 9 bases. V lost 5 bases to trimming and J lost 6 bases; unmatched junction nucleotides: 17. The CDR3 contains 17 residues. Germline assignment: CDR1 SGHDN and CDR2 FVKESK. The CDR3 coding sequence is TGTGCCAGCAGCTCTAAACGTTCCGGGACAGGGTTTGTCGAGCAGTACTTC. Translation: CASSSKRSGTGFVEQYF.

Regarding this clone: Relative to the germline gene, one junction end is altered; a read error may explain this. The CDR3 reads CATRRGGDRTYEQYF. CDR3 sequence (DNA): TGTGCCACCAGAAGAGGTGGAGACAGAACCTACGAGCAGTACTTC. The chain links TRBV15 to TRBJ2-7; perhaps TRBD1 as D (5 bases). Germline CDR1 is LNHNV and CDR2 is YYDKDF (reference sequence). The CDR3 runs 15 residues.

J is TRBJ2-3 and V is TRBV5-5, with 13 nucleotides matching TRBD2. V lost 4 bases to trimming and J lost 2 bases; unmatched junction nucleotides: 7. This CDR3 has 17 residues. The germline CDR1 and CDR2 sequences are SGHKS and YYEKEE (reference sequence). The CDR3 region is CASSAFGLAGATDTQYF. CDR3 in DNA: TGTGCCAGCAGCGCCTTCGGACTAGCGGGGGCCACAGATACGCAGTATTTT.

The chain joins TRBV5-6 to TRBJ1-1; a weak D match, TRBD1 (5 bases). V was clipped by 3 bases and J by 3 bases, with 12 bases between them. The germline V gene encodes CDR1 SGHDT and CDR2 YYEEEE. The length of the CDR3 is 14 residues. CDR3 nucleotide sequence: TGTGCCAGCAGCTGGGGGGGAGGGGACACTGAAGCTTTCTTT. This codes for CASSWGGGDTEAFF.

CDR3 in DNA: TGTGCCAGTAACCGGGACAGGGTTTGGTTGGGCAATGAGCAGTTCTTC. Amino acid sequence: CASNRDRVWLGNEQFF. The V and J genes are TRBV2 and TRBJ2-1; 9 nucleotides agree with TRBD1. After removal of 9 bases from V and 6 bases from J, the junction contained 15 bases not matched to a gene. The germline V gene encodes CDR1 SNHLY and CDR2 FYNNEI. The CDR3 runs to 16 residues.

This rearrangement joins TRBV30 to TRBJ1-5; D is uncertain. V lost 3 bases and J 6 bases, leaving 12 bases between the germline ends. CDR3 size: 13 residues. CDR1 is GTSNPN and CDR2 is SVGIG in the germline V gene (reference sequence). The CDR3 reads CAWSDGAVQPQHF. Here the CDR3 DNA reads TGTGCCTGGAGCGACGGAGCCGTTCAGCCCCAGCATTTT.

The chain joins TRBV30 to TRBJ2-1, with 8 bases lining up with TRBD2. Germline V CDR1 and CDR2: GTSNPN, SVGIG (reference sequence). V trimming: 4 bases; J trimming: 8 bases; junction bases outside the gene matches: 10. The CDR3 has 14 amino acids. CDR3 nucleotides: TGTGCCTGGACTCCGGGAGGGCCTGTATATGAGCAGTTCTTC. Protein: CAWTPGGPVYEQFF.

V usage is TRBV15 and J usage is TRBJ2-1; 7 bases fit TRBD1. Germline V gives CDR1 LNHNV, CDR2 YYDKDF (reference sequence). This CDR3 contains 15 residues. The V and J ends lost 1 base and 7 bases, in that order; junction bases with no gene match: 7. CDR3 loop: CATSRARQGSNEQFF. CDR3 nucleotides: TGTGCCACCAGCAGAGCCCGACAGGGCTCGAATGAGCAGTTCTTC.

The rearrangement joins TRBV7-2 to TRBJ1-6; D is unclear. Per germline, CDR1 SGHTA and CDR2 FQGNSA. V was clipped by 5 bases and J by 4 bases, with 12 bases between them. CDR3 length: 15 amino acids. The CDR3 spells CASSPYYRYNSPLHF. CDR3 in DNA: TGTGCCAGCAGCCCCTACTACCGGTATAATTCACCCCTCCACTTT.

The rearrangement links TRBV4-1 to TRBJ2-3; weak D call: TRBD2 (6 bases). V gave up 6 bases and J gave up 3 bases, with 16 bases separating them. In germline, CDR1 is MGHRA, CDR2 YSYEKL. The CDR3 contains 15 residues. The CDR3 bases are TGCGCCAGCAGACTGGAGGGCGGAGGGACAGATACGCAGTATTTT. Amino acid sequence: CASRLEGGGTDTQYF.

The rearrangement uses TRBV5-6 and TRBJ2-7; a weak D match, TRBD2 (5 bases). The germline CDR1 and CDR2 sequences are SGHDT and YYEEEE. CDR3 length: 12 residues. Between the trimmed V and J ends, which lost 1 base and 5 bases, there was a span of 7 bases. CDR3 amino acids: CASSLYGDEQYF. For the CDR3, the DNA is TGTGCCAGCAGCTTGTACGGGGACGAGCAGTACTTC.

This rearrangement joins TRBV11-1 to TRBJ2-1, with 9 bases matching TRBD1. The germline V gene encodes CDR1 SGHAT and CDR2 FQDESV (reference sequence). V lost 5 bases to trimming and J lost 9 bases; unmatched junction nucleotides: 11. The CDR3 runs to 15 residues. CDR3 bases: TGTGCCAGCAGCCCTTACCGGGACAGGGTATCTGAGCAGTTCTTC. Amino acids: CASSPYRDRVSEQFF.

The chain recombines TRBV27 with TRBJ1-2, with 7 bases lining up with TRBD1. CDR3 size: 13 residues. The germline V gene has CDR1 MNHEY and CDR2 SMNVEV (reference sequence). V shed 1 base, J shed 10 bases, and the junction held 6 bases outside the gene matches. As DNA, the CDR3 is TGTGCCAGCAGTTTATTAGGGACAGAATCCTACACCTTC. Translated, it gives CASSLLGTESYTF.

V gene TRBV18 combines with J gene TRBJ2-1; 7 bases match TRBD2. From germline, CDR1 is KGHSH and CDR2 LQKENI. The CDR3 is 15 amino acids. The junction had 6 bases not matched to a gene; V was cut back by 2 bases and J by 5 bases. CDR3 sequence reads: CASSPDGGKNNEQFF. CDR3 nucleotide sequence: TGTGCCAGCTCACCAGACGGGGGGAAAAACAATGAGCAGTTCTTC.

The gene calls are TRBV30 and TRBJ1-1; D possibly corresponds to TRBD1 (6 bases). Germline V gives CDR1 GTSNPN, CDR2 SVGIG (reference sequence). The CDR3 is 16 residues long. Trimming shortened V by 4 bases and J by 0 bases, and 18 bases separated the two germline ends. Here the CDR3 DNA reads TGTGCCTGGAACCGAGGACAGACCCTAATGAACACTGAAGCTTTCTTT. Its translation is CAWNRGQTLMNTEAFF.

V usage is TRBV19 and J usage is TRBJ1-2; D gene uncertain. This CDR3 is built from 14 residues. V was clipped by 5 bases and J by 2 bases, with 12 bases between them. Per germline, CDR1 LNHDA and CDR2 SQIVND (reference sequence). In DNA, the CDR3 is TGTGCCAGTAGTTGGGCGACCTCCAACTATGGCTACACCTTC. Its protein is CASSWATSNYGYTF.

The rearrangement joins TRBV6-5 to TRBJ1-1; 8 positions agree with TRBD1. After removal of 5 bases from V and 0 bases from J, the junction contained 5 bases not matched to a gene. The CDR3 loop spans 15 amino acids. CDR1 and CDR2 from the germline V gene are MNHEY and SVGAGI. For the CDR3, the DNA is TGTGCCAGCAGTACGACAGGGGCAGTGAACACTGAAGCTTTCTTT. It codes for CASSTTGAVNTEAFF.